The present TCR beta chain was sequenced within a study of blood T cell repertoires in COVID-19 (dated by TCRdb to between 2020 and 2021). The study in broad terms: Samples covering the acute and convalescent phases of COVID-19 were provided by collaborators in the United States, Italy and Spain. The prospective study material was composed of cDNA or gDNA derived from T cells, B-cell-depleted T cells, or PBMCs. Deeply sampled blood TCRbeta repertoires from subjects exposed to, actively infected with, or recovered from COVID-19 were included in the dataset. The repertoires were released in a freely available public database intended as a resource for research on the immune response to SARS-CoV-2. The samples were drawn from two sources: the first 160 participants of the ongoing ImmuneRACE study, and 950 to 1,500 subjects contributed by 6 global collaborators. The sample metadata nearly always contained a de-identified subject ID, COVID-19 status, age in years and sex. HLA class I and class II types, where available, came from metadata supplied by the sample provider rather than from assay-based typing.

The CDR3 contains 13 residues, cysteine and phenylalanine counted. Here the CDR3 DNA is all that survives: 39 bases in frame from base 1. V is pared back by 1 base and J by 6 bases, with 8 bases lying between the germline termini. The CDR1 and CDR2 encoded by the germline V gene are SGHRS and YFSETQ. About this clone: No antigen is known for it. No base quality values were provided; no much bigger clone lies one nucleotide off.

Each collaborating institution followed its own protocols to collect whole blood in K2EDTA tubes. Collaborator samples were shipped for TCRbeta analysis as frozen whole blood, isolated PBMCs, or DNA extracted from either sample type. Points the paper makes about the study in general: How much clinical and demographic metadata was included differed by source and by participant, and the metadata was provided uncurated.

The immunoSEQ Assay, a bias-controlled multiplex PCR, was used to amplify TCRbeta CDR3 regions from genomic DNA. The authors processed their data as follows. Nucleated cell counts per sample were estimated from amplification of reference gene primers within the assay. To quantify the absolute abundance of each unique TCRbeta CDR3 rearrangement, sequence reads were collapsed and filtered. Productive Simpson clonality was computed per sample as the square root of Simpson's diversity index over productive rearrangements. TCRdb stores this immuneACCESS table with in-frame sequences only. Part of the clones is absent; in the studies checked, under half of the shortfall reflects unresolved V genes, and no reason is known for the rest. Clone size and V and J calls were adopted from that table, with D and trimming inferred from the DNA. In all, the sample holds more than 85,000 clones, and around 86% of those were seen once. The ten largest clonotypes hold 30% to 45% of the sample.

This sequence originates from a man at least 80 years old with acute or convalescent COVID-19. Source material: peripheral blood. The chain is assembled from TRBV5-1 and TRBJ2-1; TRBD1 is perhaps the D gene, given 6 matching bases. The DNA sequence is TGCGCCAGCAGCTTGACAGGGAGCAATGAGCAGTTCTTC. Translation gives CASSLTGSNEQFF.